These T cell receptor beta chains were read from a single sample in a study of blood T cells in healthy people across ages. TCRdb re-called the 5' RACE reads with MiXCR, one entry per CDR3 protein. The sample includes over 700,000 distinct CDR3 sequences, 50% to 65% of them seen just once. Sequenced material: blood. These receptors were obtained from an elderly man in good health. The CDR3 runs from the conserved cysteine through the conserved F or W. D genes are given only for firm matches. Rows give clone size only sometimes, using once, few, many, or a class for an expanded clone.

cdr3_nt	cdr3_aa	v_call	j_call	d_call	clone_size
TGCAGCGTTGAAGTGGGCGGGTACGGCTACACCTTC	CSVEVGGYGYTF	TRBV29-1	TRBJ1-2	NA	few
TGTGCCAGCAGTTTTTTACCGGCAGGCGAGGGCTATGGCTACACCTTC	CASSFLPAGEGYGYTF	TRBV27	TRBJ1-2	NA	many
TGTGCCAGCAGCTTAGCGACGACAGCCTACGAGCAGTACTTC	CASSLATTAYEQYF	TRBV7-9	TRBJ2-7	NA	few
TGTGCCAGCAGCCAAGTCGCCGGTGCTCGACAGGAGACCCAGTACTTC	CASSQVAGARQETQYF	TRBV4-2	TRBJ2-5	NA	NA
TGTGCCAGCAGCGTAGCGGCACAGGGAGCTGGCTACACCTTC	CASSVAAQGAGYTF	TRBV9	TRBJ1-2	NA	NA
TGTGCCAGCAGTGTTGGGACAGGTGGAGAGACCCAGTACTTC	CASSVGTGGETQYF	TRBV6-1	TRBJ2-5	TRBD1	few
TGCAGTACGTGGGGCTCTAACTATGGCTACACCTTC	CSTWGSNYGYTF	TRBV20-1	TRBJ1-2	NA	NA
TGTGCCAGCCGGGAGGGACACGAGCAGTACTTC	CASREGHEQYF	TRBV12-3/TRBV12-4	TRBJ2-7	TRBD2	NA
TGTGCCAGCTCACCACCATCCCAGGGAGGAACGTCCTATAATTCACCCCTCCACTTT	CASSPPSQGGTSYNSPLHF	TRBV18	TRBJ1-6	NA	NA
TGTGCCAGCAGTTCTCAACCGACTAGCGTGGGAGACGCGTATTTT	CASSSQPTSVGDAYF	TRBV27	TRBJ2-3	TRBD2	NA
TGTGCCTGCAGCCAAAAGGGGGGATCGGCTAGCGGGTTCTCCTACAATGAGCAGTTCTTC	CACSQKGGSASGFSYNEQFF	TRBV4-2	TRBJ2-1	TRBD2	NA
TGTGCCAGCAGCTTAGTGGTGGTAGAGCAGTACTTC	CASSLVVVEQYF	TRBV7-8	TRBJ2-7	NA	NA
TGTGCCAGCAGCCTAGACGGGGGCCTGAACACTGGAGCTTTCTTT	CASSLDGGLNTGAFF	TRBV6-6	TRBJ1-1	NA	NA
TGTGCCAGCAGCCCCTTGAAGGAGCAGTTCTTC	CASSPLKEQFF	TRBV7-9	TRBJ2-1	NA	NA
TGTGCCAGCAGCCCGAGAGGGAGGGGAGAGAGCTCCTACGAGCAGTACTTC	CASSPRGRGESSYEQYF	TRBV7-8	TRBJ2-7	TRBD2	NA
TGTGCCAGCAGTTTATCGACAGTCTCCTACAATGAGCAGTTCTTC	CASSLSTVSYNEQFF	TRBV6-5	TRBJ2-1	NA	NA
TGTGCCAGCAGCTTCGAGAATTCACCCCTCCACTTT	CASSFENSPLHF	TRBV7-9	TRBJ1-6	NA	NA
TGTGCCAGCAGTTACCTACCGGGGGCACCCCTTAGCAATCAGCCCCAGCATTTT	CASSYLPGAPLSNQPQHF	TRBV6-5	TRBJ1-5	NA	NA
TGTGCCAGCCGCCCCGGCGGGACAGGATTCTCTGGGGCCAACGTCCTGACTTTC	CASRPGGTGFSGANVLTF	TRBV3-1	TRBJ2-6	TRBD1	few
TGCAGCGTTGAATCAAGATTGGGAACTGAAGCTTTCTTT	CSVESRLGTEAFF	TRBV29-1	TRBJ1-1	NA	few
TGTGCCACCAGCAGCCCTAGTGCTGGGTACGAGCAGTACTTC	CATSSPSAGYEQYF	TRBV15	TRBJ2-7	NA	NA
TGCACCTTAGCGGGTTCTCACAATGAGCAGTTCTTC	CTLAGSHNEQFF	TRBV20-1	TRBJ2-1	TRBD2	NA
TGTGCCAGCAGCCAGACTAGCGGGACCTACGAGCAGTACTTC	CASSQTSGTYEQYF	TRBV6-5	TRBJ2-7	TRBD2	NA
TGTGCCAGCAGTTACTCGAACGGTCGAGCGGGCTATGAGCAGTACTTC	CASSYSNGRAGYEQYF	TRBV6-5	TRBJ2-7	NA	NA
TGCGCCAGCATGGGGACAGGGCCAGCGAAACTGTTTTTT	CASMGTGPAKLFF	TRBV4-1	TRBJ1-4	TRBD1	NA
TGTGCCAGCAAGCAGGTTCCCCAACAAGGCTACACCTTC	CASKQVPQQGYTF	TRBV6-6	TRBJ1-2	NA	NA
TGTGCCAGCAGCTTAGCGCAACGAAATGAGCAGTTCTTC	CASSLAQRNEQFF	TRBV7-8	TRBJ2-1	NA	NA
TGTGCCAGCAGCTTGGAACTAGCGAGGGGAGCGGGATACGCGTATTTT	CASSLELARGAGYAYF	TRBV5-5	TRBJ2-3	TRBD2	NA
TGTGCCAGCAGCTTCACGACTAGCAGAAACAATGAGCAGTTCTTC	CASSFTTSRNNEQFF	TRBV7-6	TRBJ2-1	TRBD2	NA
TGCGCCAGCAGCTCCGGACAGGTCTATGGCTACACCTTC	CASSSGQVYGYTF	TRBV5-1	TRBJ1-2	TRBD1	NA
TGTGCCAGCAGAAGGGAGGGCCTCTACAATGAGCAGTTCTTC	CASRREGLYNEQFF	TRBV14	TRBJ2-1	TRBD2	NA
TGTGCCAGCAGCTTCGGGGAGCGGGAGTGGCACAGATACGCGTATTTT	CASSFGEREWHRYAYF	TRBV7-2	TRBJ2-3	TRBD2	NA
TGTGCCAGCAGTCGTCTCGGACGGGCAGGGACCTACGAGCAGTACTTC	CASSRLGRAGTYEQYF	TRBV27	TRBJ2-7	NA	NA
TGTGCCAGCAGCACCAGGGTCGGGGACAGGGACAGATACGCGTATTTT	CASSTRVGDRDRYAYF	TRBV5-6	TRBJ2-3	TRBD1	few
TGTGCCAGCAGTCGAGGGGACAGGGGAAGGAGGAATGAGCAGTTCTTC	CASSRGDRGRRNEQFF	TRBV6-5	TRBJ2-1	TRBD1	NA
TGTGCCAGCAGTAAGGACAGCCTACCCTACGAGCAGTACTTC	CASSKDSLPYEQYF	TRBV27	TRBJ2-7	NA	NA
TGCGCCAGCAGCTTGGAAGCGGGAGCCGGGGTGACCCAGTACTTC	CASSLEAGAGVTQYF	TRBV5-1	TRBJ2-5	TRBD2	few
TGTGCCGCAAAATCCGGGACAGGGGCCCTAGAGACCCAGTACTTC	CAAKSGTGALETQYF	TRBV4-2	TRBJ2-5	TRBD1	NA
TGCGCCAGCAGACAAGAAGAGACCCAGTACTTC	CASRQEETQYF	TRBV5-1	TRBJ2-5	NA	few
TGTGCCAGCAGCGTTCTACTAGGGAACACTGAAGCTTTCTTT	CASSVLLGNTEAFF	TRBV9	TRBJ1-1	NA	NA
TGTGCCAGCAGTTTAGCCCCTGTGGAAGAGACCCAGTACTTC	CASSLAPVEETQYF	TRBV12-3/TRBV12-4	TRBJ2-5	NA	NA
TGTGCCACCGCCTCTAGCGGGAGTCCCTACGAGCAGTACTTC	CATASSGSPYEQYF	TRBV10-3	TRBJ2-7	TRBD2	few
TGCAGCGTTGAAGGGAGTTCTAGCGGGGGGCAAGAGACCCAGTACTTC	CSVEGSSSGGQETQYF	TRBV29-1	TRBJ2-5	TRBD2	few
TGTGCCAGCAGTGGAATGGCAGGGGTTAAAGAGACCCAGTACTTC	CASSGMAGVKETQYF	TRBV6-1	TRBJ2-5	NA	NA
TGTGCCATCAGTGAGTCGACAGCGGACCGCACAGATACGCAGTATTTT	CAISESTADRTDTQYF	TRBV10-3	TRBJ2-3	NA	few
TGTGCCAGCAGCCCCGGGACTAGCGGGAGAGGGGATACGCAGTATTTT	CASSPGTSGRGDTQYF	TRBV5-5	TRBJ2-3	TRBD2	NA
TGCAGCGCTGCAGTCGCAGACGAAGCCAATGAGCAGTACTTC	CSAAVADEANEQYF	TRBV29-1	TRBJ2-7	NA	once